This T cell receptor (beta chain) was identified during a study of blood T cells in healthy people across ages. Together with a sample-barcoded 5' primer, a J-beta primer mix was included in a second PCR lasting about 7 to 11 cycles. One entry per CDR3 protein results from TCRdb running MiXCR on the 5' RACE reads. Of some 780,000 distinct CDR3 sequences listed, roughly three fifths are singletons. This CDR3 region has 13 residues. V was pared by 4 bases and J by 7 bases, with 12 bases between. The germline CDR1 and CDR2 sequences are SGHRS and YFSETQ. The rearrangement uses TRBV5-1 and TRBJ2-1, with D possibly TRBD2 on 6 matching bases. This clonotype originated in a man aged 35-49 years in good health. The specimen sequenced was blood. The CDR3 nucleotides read TGCGCCAGCAGCGTTCCCCGGGGGAATGAGCAGTTCTTC. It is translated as CASSVPRGNEQFF.